This T cell receptor beta chain stems from a study of read filtering for tumor transcriptome and immune sequencing. Turning to the study itself: TCR-mapped reads were about 3.5 to 10.27 million with IR-seq versus roughly 75 to 1,400 with RNA-seq.

The library was built from roughly 400 ng RNA with molecular barcoded adaptors for alpha/delta and beta/gamma chains. TCRdb processed the reads anew with MiXCR; each CDR3 protein has one entry. The repertoire holds approximately 25,000 distinct CDR3 sequences, with approximately 14% as singletons. The length of the CDR3 is 16 residues. Germline-derived CDR1 and CDR2 are SGDLS and YYNGEE. This clonotype was counted at least ten times. Given a much more abundant clone one base away, this may be a read error. The chain employs TRBV9 and TRBJ1-2; 8 bases match TRBD1. The TCR was taken from a donor aged 40 or older with multiple myeloma. Sequencing was carried out using a population of CD138-negative cells sorted from bone marrow. Here the CDR3 reads CASGISVEGTGGGCTF. In nucleotides, the CDR3 is TGTGCCAGCGGAATTAGCGTAGAGGGGACAGGAGGAGGCTGCACCTTC.